Reported below is one T cell receptor (beta chain). Its antigen is not known. With 60 Vbeta and 13 Jbeta primers, the PCR was carried out. Assay used: immunoSEQ multiplex PCR; TCRdb lists only in-frame clones, some missing. The table records 150,000 to 200,000 clones, about three quarters of them present only once. CDR3 length: 16 residues. Trimming removed 0 bases from V and 4 bases from J; junction bases left unmatched: 2. From germline, CDR1 is SGHDT and CDR2 YYEEEE. The data were taken from a study of cytomegalovirus exposure and HLA in healthy donors. The study's findings and limits: In presence/absence analyses, roughly uniform sequencing depth across donors was assumed.

The genes are TRBV5-6 and TRBJ1-6, with 9 bases lining up with TRBD1. Sequenced material: PBMCs. The sequence was collected from a man younger than 30 in good health and CMV-seropositive. The CDR3 DNA is TGTGCCAGCAGCTTGGCCGGGACAGGGTATAATTCACCCCTCCACTTT. Encoded protein: CASSLAGTGYNSPLHF.